One and the same sample provided the 18 T cell receptor beta chains below, sequenced in a study of vaccination and CD4 T cells after COVID-19. Treatment denoted: roughly 10-day PBMC culture with coronavirus spike peptide pools or control peptides (ViraFEST assay). Cultured CD4+ T-cell DNA underwent Oncomine TCR Beta short-read sequencing. TCRdb independently ran MiXCR on the PCR reads; one entry per CDR3 protein. Of tens of thousands of distinct CDR3 sequences in the sample, 50% to 70% were seen once. These receptors have no known antigen. The specimen comprised CD4+ T cells from blood, cultured in vitro, sampled after SARS-CoV-2 vaccination. These TCRs come from a human donor who received a COVID-19 vaccine.

This clonotype was seen a handful of times. The V gene is TRBV20-1, the J gene TRBJ1-2; TRBD1 is a possible D gene (5 bases). Trimming cost V 0 bases and J 5 bases, with 13 bases left between them. Germline V gene lookup returns CDR1 DFQATT and CDR2 SNEGSKA (reference sequence). The CDR3 consists of 14 residues. The CDR3 DNA reads TGCAGTGCTAGAGAAACCAGGGAGCGATATGGCTACACCTTC. Translating it yields CSARETRERYGYTF.

The V and J genes are TRBV12-3 or TRBV12-4 and TRBJ1-1; 9 nucleotides line up with TRBD1. The V segment lost 5 bases and the J segment 5 bases; nucleotides outside the gene matches: 9. The CDR3 has 15 amino acids. The CDR3 DNA follows: TGTGCCAGCAGTATAACCGGGACAGGGAGAACTGAAGCTTTCTTT. The encoded protein is CASSITGTGRTEAFF.

A few counts support this clonotype. The chain links TRBV25-1 to TRBJ1-3, with 7 nucleotides matching TRBD1. Germline V lookup: CDR1 MGHDK, CDR2 SYGVNS. The ends lost 0 bases at V and 9 bases at J; junction bases unmatched: 17. This CDR3 is 18 amino acids long. The CDR3 loop reads CASSEYRGDSAARVTIYF. The DNA for the CDR3 is TGTGCCAGCAGTGAATATCGAGGGGACAGCGCCGCTCGTGTCACCATATATTTT.

This clonotype was detected only a few times. The rearrangement links TRBV7-2 to TRBJ1-2, with 11 bases matching TRBD1. Per germline, CDR1 SGHTA and CDR2 FQGNSA. V was pared by 5 bases and J by 4 bases, with 6 bases of the junction left unmatched. The CDR3 is 15 amino acids. DNA for the CDR3: TGTGCCAGCAGCCCTGTTGGACAGGGGGCCTATGGCTACACCTTC. As protein: CASSPVGQGAYGYTF.

The chain employs TRBV19 and TRBJ1-2, with unresolved D. The CDR3 sequence is 13 residues long. V dropped 3 bases and J dropped 2 bases, with 7 bases sitting between them. From germline, CDR1 is LNHDA and CDR2 SQIVND (reference sequence). CDR3 in amino acids: CASSMLGNYGYTF. The CDR3 bases are TGTGCCAGTAGTATGTTAGGGAACTATGGCTACACCTTC.

A few counts support this clonotype. This chain joins TRBV7-9 and TRBJ1-2, with D possibly matching TRBD1 (6 bases). V lost 5 bases and J 5 bases, leaving 21 bases between the germline ends. Germline values: CDR1 SEHNR, CDR2 FQNEAQ (reference sequence). The CDR3 consists of 16 residues. This chain's CDR3 is CASSTSGRGDTYGYTF. For the CDR3, the DNA is TGTGCCAGCAGCACCAGTGGGCGGGGGGACACATATGGCTACACCTTC.

The CDR3, as DNA: TGTGCCATCAGTGAGGGCCGACTAGCGGGGGACACAGATACGCAGTATTTT. Residues: CAISEGRLAGDTDTQYF. This rearrangement joins TRBV10-3 to TRBJ2-3, with TRBD2 identical over 12 bases. The length of the CDR3 is 17 residues. The V gene's germline CDR1 is ENHRY and CDR2 SYGVKD. Germline trimming cut 2 bases from V and 2 bases from J; bases unmatched to any gene: 5.

The V call is TRBV6-1, the J call TRBJ2-3, with 9 bases matching TRBD2. Germline values: CDR1 MNHNS, CDR2 SASEGT. Trimming cost V 6 bases and J 7 bases; bases outside gene matches: 5. There are 13 residues in the CDR3. CDR3 coding DNA: TGTGCCAGCAGGTCGCTAGCGGGGTATACGCAGTATTTT. As protein: CASRSLAGYTQYF.

This clonotype was counted a few times. The genes are TRBV6-1 and TRBJ1-6; TRBD1 matches 8 bases. Losses at the gene ends were 8 bases for V and 7 bases for J; bases not matched to a gene: 7. Germline V gene lookup returns CDR1 MNHNS and CDR2 SASEGT. CDR3 length equals 14 residues. The CDR3: CASWDRPANSPLHF. CDR3 DNA: TGTGCCAGCTGGGACAGGCCGGCGAATTCACCCCTCCACTTT.

The V and J genes are TRBV25-1 and TRBJ2-3; the D gene is possibly TRBD2 (5 bases). CDR3 length: 13 residues. Trimming pared 2 bases from V and 5 bases from J, leaving 8 bases between. Germline CDR1 reads MGHDK; CDR2 reads SYGVNS. The CDR3 here is CASSEPGIDTQYF. Here the CDR3 DNA reads TGTGCCAGCAGTGAACCGGGAATAGATACGCAGTATTTT.

The chain links TRBV10-1 to TRBJ1-1, with D unresolved. The CDR3 consists of 14 residues. Germline-derived CDR1 and CDR2 are WNHNN and SYGVQD (reference sequence). Trimming took off 6 bases at V and 0 bases at J, with 11 bases between the two ends. This CDR3 reads CASSPNQMNTEAFF. Written as DNA, the CDR3 is TGCGCCAGCAGCCCCAATCAGATGAACACTGAAGCTTTCTTT.

CDR3 DNA: TGTGCCAGCAGTTCCAGAGGACAGGGGGCGGGGGAGCAGTACTTC. Encoded protein: CASSSRGQGAGEQYF. This chain uses TRBV12-3 or TRBV12-4 with TRBJ2-7; 11 positions agree with TRBD1. The CDR3 is made up of 15 amino acids. J was trimmed by 7 bases and V by 4 bases; bases with no gene match: 9.

The genes are TRBV7-2 and TRBJ1-3; D is unclear. V was cut by 1 base and J by 0 bases, with 10 bases left in between. The CDR3 is 16 amino acids. Germline V CDR1 and CDR2: SGHTA, FQGNSA. DNA of the CDR3: TGTGCCAGCAGCTTAGTTGGCCGGAACTCTGGAAACACCATATATTTT. This codes for CASSLVGRNSGNTIYF.

The chain recombines TRBV6-1 with TRBJ2-3; D is unresolved. CDR1 and CDR2 from the germline V gene are MNHNS and SASEGT. The germline V and J ends were trimmed by 6 bases and 6 bases, with 19 bases remaining between them. The CDR3 sequence is 15 residues long. Written as DNA, the CDR3 is TGTGCCAGCAGCCTAGATCCCCTTGGGTCGGATACGCAGTATTTT. This encodes CASSLDPLGSDTQYF.

The table lists this clonotype with a few counts. The gene calls are TRBV19 and TRBJ1-1; D not certain. CDR1 is LNHDA, CDR2 SQIVND, per germline (reference sequence). Trimming cost V 4 bases and J 4 bases, with 19 bases left between them. The CDR3 consists of 16 residues. The CDR3 sequence is CASSSDTTGPTTEAFF. The CDR3 DNA reads as TGTGCCAGTAGTAGCGACACCACTGGGCCAACCACTGAAGCTTTCTTT.

The gene calls are TRBV19 and TRBJ1-2; 12 nucleotides match TRBD1. Germline-derived CDR1 and CDR2 are LNHDA and SQIVND (reference sequence). This CDR3 comprises 16 residues. After removal of 5 bases from V and 3 bases from J, the junction contained 7 bases not matched to a gene. DNA for the CDR3: TGTGCCAGTAGTTCCACCGGGACAGGGGGCGACTATGGCTACACCTTC. Amino acids: CASSSTGTGGDYGYTF.

This chain links TRBV7-7 with TRBJ2-3, with D possibly called TRBD1 or TRBD2 (6 bases each). Germline lookup yields CDR1 SSHAT and CDR2 FNYEAQ (reference sequence). V was clipped by 5 bases and J by 2 bases, with 11 bases between them. The length of the CDR3 is 14 residues. CDR3 sequence (DNA): TGTGCCAGCAGCCCGGGGGCGAACACAGATACGCAGTATTTT. Translation: CASSPGANTDTQYF.

This clonotype turned up a few times. V usage is TRBV5-5 and J usage is TRBJ1-2; 7 bases map to TRBD1. CDR3 length: 13 amino acids. Germline assignment: CDR1 SGHKS and CDR2 YYEKEE (reference sequence). V gave up 3 bases and J gave up 5 bases; unmatched junction bases: 4. This CDR3 reads CASSSQTGYGYTF. CDR3 nucleotide sequence: TGTGCCAGCAGCTCCCAGACAGGGTATGGCTACACCTTC.